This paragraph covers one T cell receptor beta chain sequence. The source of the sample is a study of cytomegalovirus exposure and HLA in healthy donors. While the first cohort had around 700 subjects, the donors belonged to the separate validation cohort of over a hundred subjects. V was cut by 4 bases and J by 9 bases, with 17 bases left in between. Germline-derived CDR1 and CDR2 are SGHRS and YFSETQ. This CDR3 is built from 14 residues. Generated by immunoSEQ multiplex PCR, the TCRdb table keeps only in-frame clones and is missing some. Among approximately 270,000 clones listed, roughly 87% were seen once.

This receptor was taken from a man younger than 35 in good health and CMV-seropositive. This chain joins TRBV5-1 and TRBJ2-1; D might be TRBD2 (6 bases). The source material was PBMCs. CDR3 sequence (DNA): TGCGCCAGCAGCGACCTGGGGGTGGAGGGTGAGCAGTTCTTC. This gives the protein CASSDLGVEGEQFF.